One and the same sample provided the 17 T cell receptor beta chains below, sequenced in a study of low-dose radiotherapy and immunotherapy resistance in tumors. TRAV- and TRBV-specific primers, spanning alpha and beta chains, primed first-strand cDNA. PCR amplification of the TCRs was performed with Phusion for approximately 20 PCR cycles, and it relied on a constant-region primer together with a V-primer adapter. TCRdb re-derived calls from the reads in MiXCR, one entry per CDR3 protein. The sample has 13,000 to 15,000 distinct CDR3 sequences, about 74% seen once; the top ten hold 4.5% to 6%. These receptors all stem from a human donor with advanced metastatic prostate, ovarian, gallbladder or colorectal cancer (not recorded which). This table probably holds off-target reads from a library built for another chain.

This clonotype was counted a few times. This chain connects TRBV14 to TRBJ2-4; D is possibly TRBD2 (6 bases). The CDR3 is 14 amino acids. The germline V gene encodes CDR1 SGHDN and CDR2 FVKESK. Trimming stripped 4 bases from V and 3 bases from J, with 10 bases between. The CDR3 coding sequence is TGTGCCAGCAGCCTACGGCGGGACAAAAACATTCAGTACTTC. Amino acids: CASSLRRDKNIQYF.

This clonotype was picked up a small number of times. The rearrangement joins TRBV9 to TRBJ2-7, with D hard to call. This CDR3 is 14 amino acids long. Between the trimmed V and J ends, which lost 0 bases and 6 bases, there was a span of 13 bases. Per the germline V gene, CDR1 is SGDLS and CDR2 is YYNGEE. DNA for the CDR3: TGTGCCAGCAGCGTAGGACCCCAGGCTCGCGAGCAGTACTTC. Translation gives CASSVGPQAREQYF.

In this sample, this clonotype turned up once. The chain is built from TRBV20-1 and TRBJ2-5; D possibly corresponds to TRBD2 (7 bases). The CDR3 covers 15 residues. V lost 0 bases and J 10 bases, leaving 21 bases between the germline ends. Germline assignment: CDR1 DFQATT and CDR2 SNEGSKA (reference sequence). The CDR3 here is CSARDRGGAFPDQYF. Written as DNA, the CDR3 is TGCAGTGCTAGAGATCGTGGGGGGGCCTTTCCCGACCAGTACTTC.

The chain uses TRBV4-1 and TRBJ1-6, with 10 bases matching TRBD1. Trimming removed 0 bases from V and 7 bases from J; junction bases left unmatched: 6. Germline CDR1 MGHRA, CDR2 YSYEKL. This CDR3 is 17 amino acids long. The CDR3 DNA is TGCGCCAGCAGCCAAGAACGCGGGACAGGGGCGAATTCACCCCTCCACTTT. This gives the protein CASSQERGTGANSPLHF.

CDR3: CASSTGGSKQFF. The CDR3 DNA reads TGTGCCAGCAGCACAGGGGGTAGTAAGCAGTTCTTC. The rearrangement uses TRBV3-1 and TRBJ2-1; 8 nucleotides align to TRBD1. Germline V CDR1 and CDR2: LGHDT, YNNKEL (reference sequence). V was pared by 5 bases and J by 11 bases, with 5 bases of the junction left unmatched. This CDR3 is built from 12 residues.

The rearrangement uses TRBV12-3 or TRBV12-4 and TRBJ2-3; the match to TRBD2 covers 9 bases. V shed 5 bases and J 10 bases; nucleotides not matched to a gene: 10. The CDR3 has 14 residues. CDR3 in amino acids: CASSAPGLALAQYF. CDR3 sequence (DNA): TGTGCCAGCAGTGCCCCGGGACTAGCTCTAGCGCAGTATTTT.

This chain links TRBV15 with TRBJ2-7, with 7 bases lining up with TRBD1. Germline CDR1 and CDR2: LNHNV and YYDKDF (reference sequence). The V gene end was trimmed by 0 bases and the J gene end by 3 bases; junction bases not matched to a gene: 2. The CDR3 sequence is 14 residues long. The CDR3 DNA sequence: TGTGCCACCAGCAGAGATCCAGGGGGCTACGAGCAGTACTTC. Residues: CATSRDPGGYEQYF.

Regarding this clonotype: A junction boundary mismatches the germline segment, possibly from a read error. The rearrangement links TRBV15 to TRBJ2-3; 8 bases agree with TRBD2. The CDR3 contains 15 residues. Germline-derived CDR1 and CDR2 are LNHNV and YYDKDF (reference sequence). The CDR3 loop reads CATSGERGSTDTQYF. CDR3 coding DNA: TGTGCCACCAGCGGAGAGCGGGGGAGCACAGATACGCAGTATTTT.

The chain is built from TRBV18 and TRBJ2-7, with TRBD2 matching over 7 bases. The CDR3 is 13 residues long. Per germline, CDR1 KGHSH and CDR2 LQKENI. V lost 2 bases to trimming and J lost 7 bases; unmatched junction nucleotides: 5. CDR3 amino acids: CASSPSGGWEQYF. For the CDR3, the DNA is TGTGCCAGCTCACCATCCGGGGGGTGGGAGCAGTACTTC. Together with reference TRBV18 and TRBJ2-7, the CDR3 gives the full variable domain: NAGVMQNPRHLVRRRGQEARLRCSPMKGHSHVYWYRQLPEEGLKFMVYLQKENIIDESGMPKERFSAEFPKEGPSILRIQQVVRGDSAAYFCASSPSGGWEQYFGPGTRLTVT.

This clonotype has more than one count but fewer than ten. The chain couples TRBV29-1 to TRBJ1-1; 9 bases line up with TRBD1. The germline V gene has CDR1 SQVTM and CDR2 ANQGSEA. The junction had 3 bases not matched to a gene; V was cut back by 0 bases and J by 10 bases. This CDR3 contains 12 residues. The CDR3 nucleotides are TGCAGCGTTGAAGAGGGGACAGGGCGAGCTTTCTTT. Translated, it gives CSVEEGTGRAFF.

This clonotype came up once. CDR3 nucleotide sequence: TGTGCCCGAACCTTTGGGCCCTATGGCTACACCTTC. This codes for CARTFGPYGYTF. This chain joins TRBV2 and TRBJ1-2; D is unclear. CDR3 size: 12 residues. Deletions cut 11 bases from V and 4 bases from J, with 14 bases between. Germline lookup yields CDR1 SNHLY and CDR2 FYNNEI.

This clonotype appeared a few times. The chain has TRBV6-6 and TRBJ2-7, with D possibly TRBD1 on 6 matching bases. CDR3 size: 15 residues. Germline lookup yields CDR1 MNHNY and CDR2 SVGAGI (reference sequence). Between the trimmed V and J ends, which lost 5 bases and 5 bases, there was a span of 19 bases. The CDR3 nucleotides read TGTGCCAGCAGTCATGACAGGCCTGGGGCCGACGAGCAGTACTTC. Its protein product is CASSHDRPGADEQYF.

This clonotype was counted a few times. This chain uses TRBV27 with TRBJ2-2; D may be TRBD1 (5 bases). Germline V CDR1 and CDR2: MNHEY, SMNVEV (reference sequence). With 0 bases removed from V and 2 bases from J, the gap between germline ends came to 10 bases. The CDR3 is made up of 16 amino acids. The CDR3 bases are TGTGCCAGCAGTTTATCCACAGGTGCCAACACCGGGGAGCTGTTTTTT. Its protein product is CASSLSTGANTGELFF.

The V and J genes are TRBV30 and TRBJ2-3; D call uncertain. Trimming removed 1 base from V and 2 bases from J, with 10 bases in between. CDR3 length: 14 residues. Germline lookup yields CDR1 GTSNPN and CDR2 SVGIG (reference sequence). As DNA, the CDR3 is TGTGCCTGGAGTGGACTGACGGCCACAGATACGCAGTATTTT. This sequence encodes CAWSGLTATDTQYF.

This clonotype was recorded a few times. This sequence joins TRBV2 and TRBJ2-1, with TRBD1 identical over 10 bases. The germline V gene encodes CDR1 SNHLY and CDR2 FYNNEI. The CDR3 is made up of 13 amino acids. V lost 6 bases to trimming and J lost 7 bases; unmatched junction nucleotides: 3. The CDR3 DNA reads TGTGCCAGCAGCAGACAGGGGGCTAATGAGCAGTTCTTC. Amino acids: CASSRQGANEQFF. Using reference TRBV2 and TRBJ2-1 for the parts outside the CDR3, the full variable domain is EPEVTQTPSHQVTQMGQEVILRCVPISNHLYFYWYRQILGQKVEFLVSFYNNEISEKSEIFDDQFSVERPDGSNFTLKIRSTKLEDSAMYFCASSRQGANEQFFGPGTRLTVL.

This sequence joins TRBV12-5 and TRBJ2-7; D is ambiguous. The CDR3 consists of 11 residues. V lost 10 bases and J lost 6, with 13 bases in between. Germline V lookup: CDR1 LGHNT, CDR2 FRNRAP. The CDR3 spells CATGNISEQYF. CDR3 DNA sequence: TGTGCTACCGGTAATATTTCCGAGCAGTACTTC.

The chain has TRBV5-4 and TRBJ2-7; weak D call: TRBD1 (5 bases). Trimming cost V 3 bases and J 8 bases, with 15 bases left between them. Looked up from germline, CDR1 is SGHNT and CDR2 is YYREEE (reference sequence). This CDR3 is 13 amino acids long. The CDR3 nucleotides are TGTGCCAGCAGCTCGGTCGGACACTTCCAGCAGTACTTC. It is translated as CASSSVGHFQQYF.